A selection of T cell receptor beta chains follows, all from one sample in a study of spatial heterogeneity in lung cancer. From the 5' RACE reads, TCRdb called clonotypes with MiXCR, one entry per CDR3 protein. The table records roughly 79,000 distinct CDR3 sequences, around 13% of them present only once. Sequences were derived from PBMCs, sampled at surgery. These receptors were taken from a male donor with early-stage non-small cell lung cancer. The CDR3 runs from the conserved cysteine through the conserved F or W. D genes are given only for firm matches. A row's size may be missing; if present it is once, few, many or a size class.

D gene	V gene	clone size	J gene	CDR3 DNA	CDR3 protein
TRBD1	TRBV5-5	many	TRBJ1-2	TGTGCCAGCAGCTTTTCTGCCCTCACAGGGGGAGATGGCTATGGCTACACCTTC	CASSFSALTGGDGYGYTF
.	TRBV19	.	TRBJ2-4	TGTGCCAGTAGTATAGGGTTCGGGGCCAAAAACATTCAGTACTTC	CASSIGFGAKNIQYF
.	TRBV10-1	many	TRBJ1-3	TGCGCCAGCAGTGTCGGAGGGACTGGAAACACCATATATTTT	CASSVGGTGNTIYF
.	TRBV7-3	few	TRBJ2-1	TGTGCCAGCAGCTTTAGTAGTCTCAATGAGCAGTTCTTC	CASSFSSLNEQFF
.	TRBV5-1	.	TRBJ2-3	TGCGCCAGCAGCTTTGTTAGGGGAATAAGCACAGATACGCAGTATTTT	CASSFVRGISTDTQYF
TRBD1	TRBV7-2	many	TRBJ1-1	TGTGCCAGCAGGGACAGGGCCGCTATGAACACTGAAGCTTTCTTT	CASRDRAAMNTEAFF
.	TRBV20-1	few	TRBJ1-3	TGCAGTGCTAGCCCTGGGGGGGTATATGGAAACACCATATATTTT	CSASPGGVYGNTIYF
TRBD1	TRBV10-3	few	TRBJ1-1	TGTGCCATCAGGCAGGACAGGGCTACCATGAACACTGAAGCTTTCTTT	CAIRQDRATMNTEAFF
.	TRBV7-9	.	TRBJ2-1	TGTGCCAGCAGCTTCTACGGGATGAGAGATGAGCAGTTCTTC	CASSFYGMRDEQFF
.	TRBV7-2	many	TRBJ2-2	TGTGCCAGCAGCCCTAACGGCAGGATAAACACCGGGGAGCTGTTTTTT	CASSPNGRINTGELFF
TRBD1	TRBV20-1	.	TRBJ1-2	TGCAGTGCTAGAGAATACGGGACAGGACTTAACTATGGCTACACCTTC	CSAREYGTGLNYGYTF
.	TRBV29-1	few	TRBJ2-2	TGCAGCGTCGCAGGTGCGACGAGAACCGGGGAGCTGTTTTTT	CSVAGATRTGELFF
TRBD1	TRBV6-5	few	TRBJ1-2	TGTGCCAGCAGTTCGGACAGGGAGGTTGGCTACACCTTC	CASSSDREVGYTF
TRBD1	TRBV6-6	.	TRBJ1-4	TGTGCCAGCTTAAGGGGGCGAGTAAATGAAAAACTGTTTTTT	CASLRGRVNEKLFF
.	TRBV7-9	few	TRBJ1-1	TGTGCCAGCAGCTTAGTAGGCAAGAACACTGAAGCTTTCTTT	CASSLVGKNTEAFF
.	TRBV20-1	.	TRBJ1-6	TGCAGTGCTAGAGCCGACGGAGAAGACTCCTATAATTCACCCCTCCACTTT	CSARADGEDSYNSPLHF
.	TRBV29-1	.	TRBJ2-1	TGCAGCGTTGAGGTAGGGAATGAGCAGTTCTTC	CSVEVGNEQFF
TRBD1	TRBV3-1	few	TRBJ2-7	TGTGCCAGCAATCAAGGACAGGGTACCTACGAGCAGTACTTC	CASNQGQGTYEQYF
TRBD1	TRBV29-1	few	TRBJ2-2	TGCAGCGCCGGACAGGCCGCCGGCACCGGGGAGCTGTTTTTT	CSAGQAAGTGELFF
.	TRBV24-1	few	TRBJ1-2	TGTGCCACCAGTGATGCGGGGGACTATGGCTACACCTTC	CATSDAGDYGYTF
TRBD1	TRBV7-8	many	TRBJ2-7	TGTGCCAGCAGCTTGGGACAGATTAACGAGCAGTACTTC	CASSLGQINEQYF
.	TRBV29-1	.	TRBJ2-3	TGCAGCGTTGAGCGGCAGGGTGTCGATACGCAGTATTTT	CSVERQGVDTQYF
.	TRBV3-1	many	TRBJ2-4	TGTGCCAGCAGCCTCGGGACGCAGGAGTACTTC	CASSLGTQEYF
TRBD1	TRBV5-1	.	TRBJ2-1	TGCGCCAGCAGCTTGGAAGGGGGCGTCCCCGAAGAGCAGTTCTTC	CASSLEGGVPEEQFF
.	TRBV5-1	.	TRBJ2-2	TGCGCCAGCAGCTTGGGACAACTGAACACCGGGGAGCTGTTTTTT	CASSLGQLNTGELFF